This T cell receptor (beta chain) derives from a study of T cell responses to AZD1222 COVID-19 vaccine. The method was immunoSEQ multiplex PCR; TCRdb's version includes in-frame clones alone and lacks a portion of them. Of about 110,000 clones listed, 70% to 85% were seen once; the top ten hold 5% to 7%. Germline assignment: CDR1 SGHRS and CDR2 YFSETQ. V shed 5 bases, J shed 2 bases, and the junction held 8 bases outside the gene matches. The length of the CDR3 is 16 residues. This receptor was identified in an adult in good health. The specimen comprised peripheral blood, sampled on day 0 of AZD1222 vaccination. The chain recombines TRBV5-1 with TRBJ2-7, with 12 bases that match TRBD1. For the CDR3, the DNA is TGCGCCAGCAGGCCCCCGGGACAGGGGGCAACCTACGAGCAGTACTTC. This translates into CASRPPGQGATYEQYF.